This T cell receptor (beta chain) came from a study of T cell repertoires in cytomegalovirus infection. Study summary: In the study, CMV epitopes included recently identified HLA-C-restricted and well-studied HLA-B-restricted ones. Based on public TCR beta signatures, there were indications of CMV infection and of a matching HLA type. Findings and limits, study-wide: Dominant in the ex vivo response were TCR beta clonotypes restricted by HLA-C and specific for CMV. Identification of carriers of CMV plus the relevant HLA was achieved through cumulative public TCR beta family frequency.

The V and J ends lost 3 bases and 7 bases respectively, with 17 bases between them. The germline V gene has CDR1 SGDLS and CDR2 YYNGEE. This CDR3 spans 15 amino acids. About this clonotype: Its antigen is unknown.

TCRdb analysed the reads with MiXCR anew, one entry per CDR3 protein. This table holds approximately 990,000 distinct CDR3 sequences, less than 40% found once. Material: cultured CD8+ T cells from PBMCs, obtained from culture after CMV antigen stimulation. This TCR derives from a human donor in good health (CMV status not recorded). Some clones in this sample may be carry-over from other donors' samples. The chain links TRBV9 to TRBJ2-1, with D perhaps given as TRBD1 or TRBD2 (6 bases each). The chain's CDR3 is CASSEGGRTGNEQFF. CDR3 coding DNA: TGTGCCAGCAGCGAGGGGGGCAGGACGGGGAATGAGCAGTTCTTC.